The 23 T cell receptor beta chains listed next were all sequenced from one sample in a study of blood T cell repertoires in COVID-19. Only in-frame clones appear in the TCRdb table, and some are missing; sequencing was by immunoSEQ multiplex PCR. Of approximately 310,000 clones in the sample, roughly 91% were seen once. The sample was peripheral blood. The receptors were sampled from a man aged 50 to 60 with active or convalescent COVID-19.

The chain links TRBV21-1 to TRBJ1-5. TRBV21-1 counts as a pseudogene. CDR3 length: 14 residues. CDR3 sequence (DNA): TGTGCCAGCACCCAACGGAGTAGCAATCAGCCCCAGCATTTT. It encodes CASTQRSSNQPQHF.

The chain couples TRBV11-2 to TRBJ2-1; 7 bases are a match to TRBD1. Germline trimming cut 5 bases from V and 13 bases from J; bases unmatched to any gene: 17. The CDR3 has 15 amino acids. Germline CDR1 and CDR2: SGHAT and FQNNGV. CDR3 sequence reads: CASSQAPLEGTEQFF. The CDR3, as DNA: TGTGCCAGCAGCCAAGCCCCTCTTGAGGGGACAGAACAGTTCTTC.

The V gene is TRBV2, the J gene TRBJ1-5, with D possibly matching TRBD1 (5 bases). With 4 bases removed from V and 3 bases from J, the gap between germline ends came to 19 bases. The CDR3 totals 17 residues. Germline values: CDR1 SNHLY, CDR2 FYNNEI. The DNA for the CDR3 is TGTGCCAGCAGTGGCCTCCTCTGGGGGGGTAACAATCAGCCCCAGCATTTT. Encoded protein: CASSGLLWGGNNQPQHF. The whole variable domain, filled in from reference TRBV2 and TRBJ1-5, reads EPEVTQTPSHQVTQMGQEVILRCVPISNHLYFYWYRQILGQKVEFLVSFYNNEISEKSEIFDDQFSVERPDGSNFTLKIRSTKLEDSAMYFCASSGLLWGGNNQPQHFGDGTRLSIL.

V usage is TRBV28 and J usage is TRBJ1-6; no firm D call. The CDR3 is 11 residues long. Trimming shortened V by 6 bases and J by 7 bases, and 4 bases separated the two germline ends. CDR1 and CDR2 (germline): MDHEN, SYDVKM. The CDR3 here is CASSQNSPLHF. The CDR3 region has the DNA TGTGCCAGCAGCCAAAATTCACCCCTCCACTTT.

This chain links TRBV5-8 with TRBJ1-3; D is undetermined. CDR3 length: 15 residues. V lost 0 bases and J lost 0, with 7 bases in between. Germline loops: CDR1 SGHTS, CDR2 YDEGEE. The CDR3 is CASSLGEPSGNTIYF. CDR3 nucleotide sequence: TGTGCCAGCAGCTTGGGGGAGCCCTCTGGAAACACCATATATTTT.

The chain has TRBV7-8 and TRBJ2-5; D gene ambiguous. CDR1 SGHVS and CDR2 FQNEAQ come from the germline V gene. Trimming removed 3 bases at V and 1 base at J, with 15 bases between. The CDR3 is 16 amino acids. The CDR3, as DNA: TGTGCCAGCAGCTTGGTTGGCAGTGCCCGCCAAGAGACCCAGTACTTC. Translation gives CASSLVGSARQETQYF.

The rearrangement links TRBV30 to TRBJ1-2; the match to TRBD1 covers 7 bases. Germline CDR1 reads GTSNPN; CDR2 reads SVGIG (reference sequence). The V and J ends lost 2 bases and 8 bases, in that order; junction bases with no gene match: 8. CDR3 length: 13 amino acids. CDR3 DNA sequence: TGTGCCTGGAGTCGGACAGGACCCGGCGGCTACACCTTC. Its protein product is CAWSRTGPGGYTF. Together with reference TRBV30 and TRBJ1-2, the CDR3 gives the full variable domain: SQTIHQWPATLVQPVGSPLSLECTVEGTSNPNLYWYRQAAGRGLQLLFYSVGIGQISSEVPQNLSASRPQDRQFILSSKKLLLSDSGFYLCAWSRTGPGGYTFGSGTRLTVV.

The rearrangement uses TRBV6-5 and TRBJ1-1; D unclear. Trimming left V 2 bases short and J 4 bases short, with 11 bases between. Germline CDR1 is MNHEY and CDR2 is SVGAGI. The CDR3 totals 14 residues. The CDR3: CASSYQINPTEAFF. The CDR3 DNA follows: TGTGCCAGCAGTTACCAGATAAACCCCACTGAAGCTTTCTTT.

The chain's CDR3 is CASSRGQGSYNEQFF. Written as DNA, the CDR3 is TGTGCCAGTAGCCGCGGACAGGGCTCCTACAATGAGCAGTTCTTC. The chain is built from TRBV19 and TRBJ2-1; 8 bases align to TRBD1. The V gene's germline CDR1 is LNHDA and CDR2 SQIVND (reference sequence). Trimming at V came to 6 bases and at J to 0 bases, leaving 4 bases not matched to a gene. CDR3 size: 15 residues.

The V and J genes are TRBV28 and TRBJ1-1; D unresolved. This CDR3 has 10 residues. The V and J ends lost 10 bases and 2 bases respectively, with 5 bases between them. Germline-derived CDR1 and CDR2 are MDHEN and SYDVKM. CDR3: CATGNTEAFF. Written as DNA, the CDR3 is TGTGCCACGGGAAACACTGAAGCTTTCTTT.

V is TRBV18 and J is TRBJ2-1; weak D call: TRBD1 (5 bases). V was pared by 2 bases and J by 6 bases, with 11 bases between. The CDR3 has 14 residues. CDR1 is KGHSH, CDR2 LQKENI, per germline. CDR3 residues: CASSPTKQANEQFF. CDR3 in DNA: TGTGCCAGCTCACCAACAAAACAGGCCAATGAGCAGTTCTTC.

The V gene is TRBV2, the J gene TRBJ2-7, with 8 bases lining up with TRBD1. This CDR3 contains 14 residues. Germline lookup yields CDR1 SNHLY and CDR2 FYNNEI. V lost 7 bases to trimming and J lost 2 bases; unmatched junction nucleotides: 7. CDR3 residues: CASTLQGDTYEQYF. The CDR3 DNA follows: TGTGCCAGCACCTTACAGGGGGATACCTACGAGCAGTACTTC.

This clone was seen once. The chain uses TRBV9 and TRBJ2-7, with 9 bases matching TRBD2. The junction had 11 bases not matched to a gene; V was cut back by 4 bases and J by 6 bases. The CDR3 sequence is 15 residues long. The germline gives CDR1 SGDLS, CDR2 YYNGEE. The CDR3 loop reads CASSPFGGGATEQYF. The DNA of the CDR3 is TGTGCCAGCAGCCCCTTCGGCGGGGGGGCAACCGAGCAGTACTTC.

The chain is built from TRBV19 and TRBJ2-7; D is unclear. Trimming shortened V by 5 bases and J by 1 base, and 9 bases separated the two germline ends. The CDR3 spans 13 residues. Germline V gives CDR1 LNHDA, CDR2 SQIVND (reference sequence). Here the CDR3 reads CASSSFQSYEQYF. In DNA, the CDR3 is TGTGCCAGTAGTTCATTCCAGTCCTACGAGCAGTACTTC.

The V call is TRBV19, the J call TRBJ1-6; 7 positions match TRBD1. V dropped 5 bases and J dropped 9; count of bases not matched to a gene: 10. Germline CDR1 is LNHDA and CDR2 is SQIVND (reference sequence). The CDR3 has 15 residues. The chain's CDR3 is CASSFRNGDSSPLHF. The CDR3 bases are TGTGCCAGTAGTTTTCGGAACGGGGACAGTTCACCCCTCCACTTT.

This clone has only one observation. The chain links TRBV18 to TRBJ1-2; the match to TRBD1 covers 8 bases. With V trimmed by 5 bases and J by 7 bases, 12 bases remained unmatched. Germline loops: CDR1 KGHSH, CDR2 LQKENI. The CDR3 has 15 amino acids. The CDR3 nucleotides are TGTGCCAGCTCAACCTCAGGGGGCGGTGGTCTTGGCTACACCTTC. It specifies CASSTSGGGGLGYTF.

V usage is TRBV30 and J usage is TRBJ1-5; 7 bases are shared with TRBD1. Unmatched junction bases numbered 11, after V lost 1 base and J lost 5 bases. CDR1 and CDR2 (germline): GTSNPN, SVGIG (reference sequence). The CDR3 is made up of 16 amino acids. Here the CDR3 reads CAWSGGADREDQPQHF. The CDR3 DNA reads TGTGCCTGGAGTGGAGGGGCAGACAGGGAAGATCAGCCCCAGCATTTT.

The chain couples TRBV14 to TRBJ1-6; 10 bases line up with TRBD1. V shed 2 bases, J shed 9 bases, and the junction held 4 bases outside the gene matches. The CDR3 runs to 15 residues. CDR1 is SGHDN, CDR2 FVKESK, per germline. The CDR3 protein is CASSQRDRGGSPLHF. The CDR3 DNA follows: TGTGCCAGCAGCCAAAGGGACAGGGGCGGTTCACCCCTCCACTTT.

The gene calls are TRBV27 and TRBJ2-5, with unresolved D. Trimming cost V 8 bases and J 4 bases, with 20 bases left between them. Germline values: CDR1 MNHEY, CDR2 SMNVEV (reference sequence). CDR3 size: 15 residues. The CDR3 coding sequence is TGTGCCAGCGGAAGACGTCCTGAGGTGGGAGAGACCCAGTACTTC. This encodes CASGRRPEVGETQYF.

This clone was seen a single time. The CDR3 protein is CASSGEGWGSYEQYF. The CDR3 coding sequence is TGTGCCAGCAGTGGAGAGGGATGGGGCTCCTACGAGCAGTACTTC. J is TRBJ2-7 and V is TRBV28; a possible D gene is TRBD2 (5 bases). The V and J ends lost 5 bases and 0 bases respectively, with 14 bases between them. In germline, CDR1 is MDHEN, CDR2 SYDVKM. The CDR3 is 15 residues long.

The chain uses TRBV7-8 and TRBJ1-2; D is ambiguous. Germline V gene sequence: CDR1 SGHVS, CDR2 FQNEAQ. Trimming took off 1 base at V and 3 bases at J, with 6 bases between the two ends. The CDR3 has 13 residues. For the CDR3, the DNA is TGTGCCAGCAGCTTAGGGGCCTACTATGGCTACACCTTC. This sequence encodes CASSLGAYYGYTF.

The chain carries TRBV7-9 and TRBJ2-5, with D maybe TRBD2 (6 bases). Between the trimmed V and J ends, which lost 2 bases and 4 bases, there was a span of 17 bases. This CDR3 has 16 amino acids. Germline CDR1 reads SEHNR; CDR2 reads FQNEAQ (reference sequence). CDR3 nucleotides: TGTGCCAGCAGCTTAAATGAATTGATCGGGGGAGAGACCCAGTACTTC. This gives the protein CASSLNELIGGETQYF.

With regard to this clone: Other DNA sequences in the sample encode the same CDR3. V is TRBV6-6 and J is TRBJ1-1, with D possibly being TRBD1 (6 bases). CDR1 is MNHNY and CDR2 is SVGAGI in the germline V gene (reference sequence). The CDR3 is 13 amino acids. Trimming shortened V by 2 bases and J by 2 bases, and 6 bases separated the two germline ends. The CDR3 protein is CASSYGTNTEAFF. As DNA, the CDR3 is TGTGCCAGCAGTTACGGGACAAACACTGAAGCTTTCTTT.